Below are 20 T cell receptor beta chains sequenced from a single sample in a study of T cell responses to AZD1222 COVID-19 vaccine. Repertoires were generated with immunoSEQ multiplex PCR, while TCRdb's copy carries only in-frame clones and drops some. The data hold some 100,000 clones, with roughly 91% observed a single time. Sequenced here: peripheral blood, sampled on day 0 of AZD1222 vaccination. These receptors came from an adult in good health.

The chain has TRBV7-9 and TRBJ1-1, with 7 positions matching TRBD1. The CDR3 is 15 amino acids. Per germline, CDR1 SEHNR and CDR2 FQNEAQ (reference sequence). Trimming removed 5 bases from V and 4 bases from J; junction bases left unmatched: 10. The CDR3 nucleotides read TGTGCCAGCAGCCAAGGAACAGGGGTAGTCACTGAAGCTTTCTTT. Its translation: CASSQGTGVVTEAFF.

The J gene is TRBJ1-4, the V gene TRBV15, with D tentatively TRBD1 (6 bases). The CDR3 covers 18 residues. V lost 0 bases to trimming and J lost 5 bases, with 19 bases between them. Germline loops: CDR1 LNHNV, CDR2 YYDKDF (reference sequence). The CDR3 DNA sequence: TGTGCCACCAGCAGAGATGCGGGGGCAGGGCTAATAAATGAAAAACTGTTTTTT. This codes for CATSRDAGAGLINEKLFF.

This clone showed up just a few times. The V call is TRBV5-1, the J call TRBJ1-6; D is ambiguous. The CDR3 length is 11 residues. The germline V gene encodes CDR1 SGHRS and CDR2 YFSETQ. Trimming took 7 bases from V and 5 from J, leaving 4 bases between them. The CDR3 nucleotides are TGCGCCAGCCCTCATAATTCACCCCTCCACTTT. It is translated as CASPHNSPLHF.

The rearrangement uses TRBV7-8 and TRBJ2-1, with D possibly being TRBD2 (5 bases). V was trimmed by 2 bases and J by 6 bases, leaving 14 bases between them. The CDR3 contains 15 residues. Germline lookup yields CDR1 SGHVS and CDR2 FQNEAQ. CDR3 DNA: TGTGCCAGCAGCTTATTTGTGGGAGAGGGCAATGAGCAGTTCTTC. It yields the protein CASSLFVGEGNEQFF. Based on the CDR3 plus reference TRBV7-8 and TRBJ2-1, the full variable domain is GAGVSQSPRYKVAKRGQDVALRCDPISGHVSLFWYQQALGQGPEFLTYFQNEAQLDKSGLPSDRFFAERPEGSVSTLKIQRTQQEDSAVYLCASSLFVGEGNEQFFGPGTRLTVL.

The rearrangement uses TRBV21-1 and TRBJ2-2; the table assigns TRBD2, which was not confirmed against the DNA. TRBV21-1 is marked as a pseudogene. The length of the CDR3 is 13 residues. The CDR3 protein is CAGYLEGGGELFF. The CDR3 DNA reads as TGTGCCGGCTATCTGGAGGGAGGCGGGGAGCTGTTTTTT.

Notes on this clone: The sample has other DNA sequences that encode this CDR3 too. The J gene is TRBJ1-1, the V gene TRBV30; tentatively, D is TRBD1 (5 bases). From germline, CDR1 is GTSNPN and CDR2 SVGIG (reference sequence). The CDR3 has 13 amino acids. V was cut by 0 bases and J by 3 bases, with 8 bases left in between. CDR3 sequence: CAWSVRGDTEAFF. DNA for the CDR3: TGTGCCTGGAGTGTACGAGGGGACACTGAAGCTTTCTTT.

The chain links TRBV6-2 or TRBV6-3 to TRBJ2-3, with 10 bases fitting TRBD2. In germline, CDR1 is MNHEY, CDR2 SVGEGT. The ends lost 6 bases at V and 2 bases at J; junction bases unmatched: 5. The CDR3 sequence is 15 residues long. CDR3 sequence (DNA): TGTGCCAGCAGCCTCAGCGGGGGGGCCACAGATACGCAGTATTTT. This gives the protein CASSLSGGATDTQYF.

This rearrangement joins TRBV4-1 to TRBJ2-1; 7 bases line up with TRBD1. Germline trimming cut 4 bases from V and 3 bases from J; bases unmatched to any gene: 12. This CDR3 has 17 amino acids. From germline, CDR1 is MGHRA and CDR2 YSYEKL. The CDR3 DNA reads TGCGCCAGCAGCCCCGGGACAGCCAAGCTTATCTACAATGAGCAGTTCTTC. As protein: CASSPGTAKLIYNEQFF.

The rearrangement links TRBV28 to TRBJ2-2; TRBD1 agrees at 7 bases. This CDR3 contains 14 residues. J lost 3 bases, V lost 6 bases, and 4 bases had no gene match. Per germline, CDR1 MDHEN and CDR2 SYDVKM. CDR3 DNA sequence: TGTGCCAGCAGCCCAGGGACAGACACCGGGGAGCTGTTTTTT. Translated: CASSPGTDTGELFF.

The V call is TRBV7-3, the J call TRBJ2-3; D not resolved. V lost 4 bases, J lost 2 bases, and 10 bases lay in between. The CDR3 consists of 14 residues. In germline, CDR1 is SGHTA, CDR2 FQGTGA. CDR3 sequence reads: CASSSTGHTDTQYF. In nucleotides, the CDR3 is TGTGCCAGCAGCTCGACGGGCCACACAGATACGCAGTATTTT. Full variable domain (missing parts from reference TRBV7-3 and TRBJ2-3): GAGVSQTPSNKVTEKGKYVELRCDPISGHTALYWYRQSLGQGPEFLIYFQGTGAADDSGLPNDRFFAVRPEGSVSTLKIQRTERGDSAVYLCASSSTGHTDTQYFGPGTRLTVL.

The chain is built from TRBV5-1 and TRBJ2-3; D uncertain. Germline V gene data show CDR1 as SGHRS and CDR2 as YFSETQ. The V end lost 4 bases, the J end lost 7 bases, and 7 bases lay between the germline ends. This CDR3 has 11 residues. CDR3 loop: CASSTSNTQYF. The DNA for the CDR3 is TGCGCCAGCAGCACCTCAAATACGCAGTATTTT. Based on the CDR3 plus reference TRBV5-1 and TRBJ2-3, the full variable domain is KAGVTQTPRYLIKTRGQQVTLSCSPISGHRSVSWYQQTPGQGLQFLFEYFSETQRNKGNFPGRFSGRQFSNSRSEMNVSTLELGDSALYLCASSTSNTQYFGPGTRLTVL.

The rearrangement joins TRBV24-1 to TRBJ1-3; D gene ambiguous. Trimming left V 3 bases short and J 4 bases short, with 3 bases between. Germline CDR1 reads KGHDR; CDR2 reads SFDVKD. The CDR3 loop spans 12 amino acids. The CDR3 here is CATSDTGNTIYF. Written as DNA, the CDR3 is TGTGCCACCAGTGATACAGGAAACACCATATATTTT.

This rearrangement joins TRBV4-2 to TRBJ2-1; D remains ambiguous. The ends were cut back, 0 bases at V and 6 bases at J, with 6 bases in the middle. Germline loops: CDR1 LGHNA, CDR2 YNFKEQ. The length of the CDR3 is 13 residues. The CDR3 nucleotides are TGTGCCAGCAGCCAAGACGCCATCAATGAGCAGTTCTTC. It codes for CASSQDAINEQFF.

The chain combines TRBV9 with TRBJ2-7; 9 nucleotides line up with TRBD1. Germline CDR1 and CDR2: SGDLS and YYNGEE. This CDR3 has 14 residues. J lost 3 bases, V lost 4 bases, and 5 bases had no gene match. The CDR3 sequence is CASSKGQGIYEQYF. The CDR3 DNA follows: TGTGCCAGCAGCAAGGGACAGGGAATCTACGAGCAGTACTTC.

This clone was recorded many times. The rearrangement uses TRBV5-1 and TRBJ1-4; possible D gene TRBD1, 6 bases. This CDR3 is 14 amino acids long. CDR1 and CDR2 from the germline V gene are SGHRS and YFSETQ. V lost 7 bases and J 0 bases, leaving 10 bases between the germline ends. In DNA form, the CDR3 reads TGCGCCAGCCGGGGGGGCCCAACTAATGAAAAACTGTTTTTT. It specifies CASRGGPTNEKLFF.

The rearrangement uses TRBV5-1 and TRBJ2-3, with D perhaps matching TRBD1 or TRBD2 (6 bases each). Germline CDR1 SGHRS, CDR2 YFSETQ. This CDR3 region has 14 residues. Between the trimmed V and J ends, which lost 4 bases and 1 base, there was a span of 10 bases. DNA of the CDR3: TGCGCCAGCAGCCTGGAGGGGGGCACAGATACGCAGTATTTT. Its protein is CASSLEGGTDTQYF.

The chain uses TRBV3-1 (or the pseudogene TRBV3-2) and TRBJ1-6; unclear D gene. This CDR3 region has 14 residues. From germline, CDR1 is LGHDT and CDR2 YNNKEL (reference sequence). V was pared by 4 bases and J by 1 base, with 5 bases between. The CDR3 DNA sequence: TGTGCCAGCAGCCCCGCGTCCTATAATTCACCCCTCCACTTT. The encoded protein is CASSPASYNSPLHF.

The chain links TRBV7-9 to TRBJ1-1, with 11 bases fitting TRBD1. The V segment lost 3 bases and the J segment 6 bases; nucleotides outside the gene matches: 6. There are 15 residues in the CDR3. The germline V gene encodes CDR1 SEHNR and CDR2 FQNEAQ (reference sequence). The CDR3 here is CASSFGQGAGSEAFF. The CDR3 DNA reads as TGTGCCAGCAGCTTTGGACAGGGGGCAGGTTCTGAAGCTTTCTTT.

The chain couples TRBV4-1 to TRBJ1-6; D might be TRBD1 (6 bases). Germline CDR1 and CDR2: MGHRA and YSYEKL. Trimming took 0 bases from V and 10 from J, leaving 22 bases between them. This CDR3 region has 18 residues. The CDR3 protein is CASSQDAFRQVTNSPLHF. In DNA, the CDR3 is TGCGCCAGCAGCCAAGATGCATTTCGACAGGTTACCAACTCACCCCTCCACTTT.

CDR3 nucleotide sequence: TGTGCCAGCAGTTTAACGACTAGCAACTCCTACAATGAGCAGTTCTTC. This sequence encodes CASSLTTSNSYNEQFF. The rearrangement joins TRBV27 to TRBJ2-1; TRBD2 matches 7 bases. The CDR3 has 16 amino acids. Germline lookup yields CDR1 MNHEY and CDR2 SMNVEV (reference sequence). After removal of 2 bases from V and 0 bases from J, the junction contained 4 bases not matched to a gene.